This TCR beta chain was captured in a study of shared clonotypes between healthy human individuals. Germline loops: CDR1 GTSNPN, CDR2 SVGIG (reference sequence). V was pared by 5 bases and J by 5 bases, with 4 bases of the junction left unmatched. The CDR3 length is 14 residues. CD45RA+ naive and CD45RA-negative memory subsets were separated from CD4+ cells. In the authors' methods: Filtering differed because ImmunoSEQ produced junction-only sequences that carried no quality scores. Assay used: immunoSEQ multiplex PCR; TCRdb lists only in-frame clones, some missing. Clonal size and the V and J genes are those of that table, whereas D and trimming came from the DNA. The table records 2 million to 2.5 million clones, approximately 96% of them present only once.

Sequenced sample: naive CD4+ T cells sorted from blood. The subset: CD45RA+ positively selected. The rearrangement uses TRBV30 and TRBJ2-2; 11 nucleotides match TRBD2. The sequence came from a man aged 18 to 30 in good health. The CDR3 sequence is CAWRLAGSTGELFF. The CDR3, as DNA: TGTGCCTGGCGACTAGCGGGAAGTACCGGGGAGCTGTTTTTT.